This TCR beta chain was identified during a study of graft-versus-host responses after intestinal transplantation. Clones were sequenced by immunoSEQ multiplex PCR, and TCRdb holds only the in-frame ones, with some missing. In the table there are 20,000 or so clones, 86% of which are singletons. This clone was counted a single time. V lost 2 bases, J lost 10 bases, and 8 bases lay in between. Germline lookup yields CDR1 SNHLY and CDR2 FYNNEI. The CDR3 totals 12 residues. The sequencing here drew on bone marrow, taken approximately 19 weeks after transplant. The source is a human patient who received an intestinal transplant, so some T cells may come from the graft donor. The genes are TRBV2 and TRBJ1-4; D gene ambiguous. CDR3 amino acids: CASSERERKLFF. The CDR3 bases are TGTGCCAGCAGTGAAAGGGAGAGAAAACTGTTTTTT.